The next 20 T cell receptor beta chains were all read from a single sample in a study of Ad26.COV2.S vaccination and SARS-CoV-2 variants. Produced via immunoSEQ multiplex PCR; TCRdb's table is partial and in-frame only. The sample carries about 350,000 clones, approximately 86% recorded once. Treatment described: 19 received Ad26.COV2.S at low or high dose, single or two shots; 5 received placebo; per-sample allocation not given. Sampling was performed 63 days after the first vaccine or placebo injection. Sample: peripheral blood, taken in a trial of Ad26.COV2.S vaccine versus placebo. Receptors were obtained from a person aged 18 to 65 who received the Ad26.COV2.S COVID-19 vaccine or a placebo.

The J gene is TRBJ1-5, the V gene TRBV15; D gene uncertain. The CDR3 has 16 residues. CDR1 and CDR2 from the germline V gene are LNHNV and YYDKDF (reference sequence). The V end lost 0 bases, the J end lost 5 bases, and 14 bases lay between the germline ends. The CDR3 DNA reads TGTGCCACCAGCAGAGATTACAACCAACCGCATCAGCCCCAGCATTTT. Amino acids: CATSRDYNQPHQPQHF.

The rearrangement uses TRBV5-1 and TRBJ2-7, with 8 bases identical to TRBD1. V lost 3 bases to trimming and J lost 2 bases; unmatched junction nucleotides: 7. The CDR3 extends over 15 amino acids. Germline CDR1 SGHRS, CDR2 YFSETQ. In DNA, the CDR3 is TGCGCCAGCAGCTGGGGACAGGCGGGGACCTACGAGCAGTACTTC. It specifies CASSWGQAGTYEQYF.

V usage is TRBV10-3 and J usage is TRBJ2-4; possibly TRBD1 for D (7 bases). Germline V lookup: CDR1 ENHRY, CDR2 SYGVKD. Trimming took 10 bases from V and 8 from J, leaving 18 bases between them. The CDR3 loop spans 13 amino acids. CDR3 in amino acids: CATESGQRDIQYF. CDR3 coding DNA: TGTGCCACTGAGTCGGGACAGCGGGACATTCAGTACTTC.

This clone showed up just once. V usage is TRBV30 and J usage is TRBJ1-6; D might be TRBD1 (6 bases). Germline V CDR1 and CDR2: GTSNPN, SVGIG (reference sequence). The CDR3 is made up of 15 amino acids. V lost 3 bases and J lost 7, with 16 bases in between. For the CDR3, the DNA is TGTGCCTGGAGCGACGGACGAGGGGGGAATTCACCCCTCCACTTT. It yields the protein CAWSDGRGGNSPLHF.

The V and J genes are TRBV19 and TRBJ1-2, with D uncertain. V was clipped by 8 bases and J by 4 bases, with 14 bases between them. The CDR3 is 13 amino acids. The germline V gene encodes CDR1 LNHDA and CDR2 SQIVND (reference sequence). The CDR3, as DNA: TGTGCCAGTCAGGAGTCAGGACTCTATGGCTACACCTTC. Amino acids: CASQESGLYGYTF.

This clone was counted once. The chain carries TRBV11-2 and TRBJ1-6; D gene ambiguous. V gave up 4 bases and J gave up 7 bases, with 5 bases separating them. This CDR3 is built from 12 residues. Germline V gene data show CDR1 as SGHAT and CDR2 as FQNNGV. In DNA, the CDR3 is TGTGCCAGCAGCTCTATCAATTCACCCCTCCACTTT. The encoded protein is CASSSINSPLHF.

This clone was counted a single time. The chain is built from TRBV24-1 and TRBJ2-1; 7 bases map to TRBD2. The CDR3 totals 14 residues. Germline CDR1 KGHDR, CDR2 SFDVKD. Losses at the gene ends were 9 bases for V and 0 bases for J; bases not matched to a gene: 4. The CDR3 spells CATQTSSSYNEQFF. Written as DNA, the CDR3 is TGTGCCACCCAGACTAGCTCCTCCTACAATGAGCAGTTCTTC.

The chain recombines TRBV15 with TRBJ2-5, with a weak D call TRBD2 (6 bases). V was trimmed by 4 bases and J by 5 bases, leaving 11 bases between them. The CDR3 is 13 amino acids. Germline assignment: CDR1 LNHNV and CDR2 YYDKDF (reference sequence). For the CDR3, the DNA is TGTGCCACCAGCAAAGACGGGAGTGAGACCCAGTACTTC. It specifies CATSKDGSETQYF.

CDR3 DNA sequence: TGTGCCAGTAGCCGCTACAGGGATAGCAATCAGCCCCAGCATTTT. It encodes CASSRYRDSNQPQHF. The chain is built from TRBV19 and TRBJ1-5; D possibly corresponds to TRBD1 (6 bases). The CDR3 sequence is 15 residues long. Per germline, CDR1 LNHDA and CDR2 SQIVND (reference sequence). V was pared by 6 bases and J by 0 bases, with 12 bases between. Filled out from reference TRBV19 and TRBJ1-5, the complete variable domain reads DGGITQSPKYLFRKEGQNVTLSCEQNLNHDAMYWYRQDPGQGLRLIYYSQIVNDFQKGDIAEGYSVSREKKESFPLTVTSAQKNPTAFYLCASSRYRDSNQPQHFGDGTRLSIL.

V and J are TRBV11-2 and TRBJ2-7; D tentatively reads TRBD1 or TRBD2 (6 bases each). CDR1 SGHAT and CDR2 FQNNGV come from the germline V gene. The CDR3 runs 15 residues. The V end was cut by 1 base, the J end by 4 bases, with 14 bases between. The CDR3, as DNA: TGTGCCAGCAGCTTAGTCGGAGGGGGATCTTACGAGCAGTACTTC. It codes for CASSLVGGGSYEQYF.

The rearrangement links TRBV6-1 to TRBJ2-1; maybe TRBD1 (6 bases). This CDR3 has 15 residues. V shed 0 bases and J shed 9 bases, with 15 bases lying between them. The germline CDR1 and CDR2 sequences are MNHNS and SASEGT. The CDR3 DNA reads as TGTGCCAGCAGTGAAGCGGTTGTAGGGGGTTCTGAGCAGTTCTTC. It yields the protein CASSEAVVGGSEQFF.

The chain employs TRBV28 and TRBJ2-7; D is unclear. Looked up from germline, CDR1 is MDHEN and CDR2 is SYDVKM. Trimming removed 6 bases from V and 3 bases from J, with 12 bases in between. This CDR3 has 13 amino acids. CDR3: CASSPEEHYEQYF. Here the CDR3 DNA reads TGTGCCAGCAGCCCCGAAGAACACTACGAGCAGTACTTC.

This clone was seen once. The gene calls are TRBV7-2 and TRBJ2-1, with D maybe TRBD2 (6 bases). Germline assignment: CDR1 SGHTA and CDR2 FQGNSA. The ends were cut back, 5 bases at V and 6 bases at J, with 17 bases in the middle. This CDR3 contains 15 residues. The CDR3 DNA follows: TGTGCCAGCAGCCGCGGGGCGGGCCCCCTCAATGAGCAGTTCTTC. As protein: CASSRGAGPLNEQFF.

V usage is TRBV30 and J usage is TRBJ2-7; weak D call: TRBD1 (7 bases). Germline CDR1 GTSNPN, CDR2 SVGIG (reference sequence). CDR3 length: 11 amino acids. The V and J ends lost 4 bases and 4 bases respectively, with 8 bases between them. The DNA of the CDR3 is TGTGCCTGGACAGGGGGGTACGAGCAGTACTTC. Translated: CAWTGGYEQYF.

This clone was recorded once. The genes are TRBV2 and TRBJ2-1; TRBD2 agrees at 9 bases. The CDR3 has 14 amino acids. J lost 5 bases, V lost 4 bases, and 3 bases had no gene match. Germline V CDR1 and CDR2: SNHLY, FYNNEI. The CDR3 bases are TGTGCCAGCAGTGCAGCGGGGGGCCACAATGAGCAGTTCTTC. Residues: CASSAAGGHNEQFF.

CDR3 sequence: CASSLDTRTDTQYF. DNA of the CDR3: TGTGCCAGCAGCTTAGACACTCGCACAGATACGCAGTATTTT. The chain employs TRBV11-2 and TRBJ2-3; D unresolved. Germline CDR1 SGHAT, CDR2 FQNNGV. The CDR3 length is 14 residues. The V end was cut by 0 bases, the J end by 1 base, with 5 bases between.

The chain uses TRBV14 and TRBJ2-1; D is uncertain. Germline V gene data show CDR1 as SGHDN and CDR2 as FVKESK. With 4 bases removed from V and 6 bases from J, the gap between germline ends came to 13 bases. The CDR3 covers 14 residues. CDR3 region: CASSRNFMRNEQFF. CDR3 nucleotide sequence: TGTGCCAGCAGCCGCAACTTTATGCGCAATGAGCAGTTCTTC.

The V gene is TRBV7-2, the J gene TRBJ2-5; 7 nucleotides agree with TRBD2. Germline V gives CDR1 SGHTA, CDR2 FQGNSA. V gave up 5 bases and J gave up 5 bases; unmatched junction bases: 20. The CDR3 sequence is 18 residues long. The CDR3 reads CASSHPLEEAGEWETQYF. Here the CDR3 DNA reads TGTGCCAGCAGCCATCCTCTAGAGGAGGCGGGAGAGTGGGAGACCCAGTACTTC.

The chain has TRBV6-5 and TRBJ1-2; D is undetermined. Germline V gives CDR1 MNHEY, CDR2 SVGAGI. The CDR3 spans 14 residues. V dropped 7 bases and J dropped 1 base, with 13 bases sitting between them. This chain's CDR3 is CASKPSADNYGYTF. Here the CDR3 DNA reads TGTGCCAGCAAGCCTAGTGCAGATAACTATGGCTACACCTTC.

This clone has a single count. The chain has TRBV7-6 and TRBJ2-7; perhaps TRBD2 as D (6 bases). The CDR3 covers 13 residues. Germline-derived CDR1 and CDR2 are SGHVS and FNYEAQ. V lost 2 bases and J lost 6, with 11 bases in between. CDR3 amino acids: CASSLSGRLEQYF. The CDR3 DNA reads TGTGCCAGCAGCTTATCAGGGAGGCTCGAGCAGTACTTC.